Presented here are 28 T cell receptor beta chains from one specimen sequenced in a study of identical twins. TCRdb analysed the 5' RACE reads with MiXCR anew, one entry per CDR3 protein. Altogether about 730,000 distinct CDR3 sequences are present, about 20% being singletons, with the ten largest covering over 4%. This same sample was also part of a study on T cells expressing NK-cell markers.

Source material: PBMCs. Every receptor here comes from a woman aged 18-29 years in good health.

The table lists this clonotype with many counts. This chain links TRBV12-3 or TRBV12-4 with TRBJ1-1, with D unclear. There are 11 residues in the CDR3. V lost 7 bases and J lost 1, with 4 bases in between. CDR3 sequence reads: CASTPNTEAFF. The CDR3 region has the DNA TGTGCCAGCACCCCGAACACTGAAGCTTTCTTT.

The J gene is TRBJ2-1, the V gene TRBV11-3; 7 nucleotides line up with TRBD2. The length of the CDR3 is 14 residues. Trimming at V came to 5 bases and at J to 8 bases, leaving 9 bases not matched to a gene. Germline-derived CDR1 and CDR2 are SGHNT and YENEEA. CDR3 nucleotide sequence: TGTGCCAGCAGCCGGACTAGGATGAGCGATGAGCAGTTCTTC. Protein sequence: CASSRTRMSDEQFF.

This clonotype was counted only a few times. The CDR3 here is CASSLNEPTTLGRVSEQYF. Written as DNA, the CDR3 is TGTGCCAGCAGCTTGAATGAGCCCACAACGCTGGGCAGGGTGTCCGAGCAGTACTTC. The gene calls are TRBV5-4 and TRBJ2-7; maybe TRBD1 (5 bases). This CDR3 comprises 19 residues. The germline V and J ends were trimmed by 1 base and 6 bases, with 29 bases remaining between them. Germline values: CDR1 SGHNT, CDR2 YYREEE (reference sequence). Complete variable domain (other parts from reference TRBV5-4 and TRBJ2-7): ETGVTQSPTHLIKTRGQQVTLRCSSQSGHNTVSWYQQALGQGPQFIFQYYREEENGRGNFPPRFSGLQFPNYSSELNVNALELDDSALYLCASSLNEPTTLGRVSEQYFGPGTRLTVT.

The chain couples TRBV6-1 to TRBJ1-5; 8 bases agree with TRBD1. V dropped 8 bases and J dropped 1; count of bases not matched to a gene: 4. This CDR3 is 14 amino acids long. Germline CDR1 MNHNS, CDR2 SASEGT. The CDR3 DNA reads TGTGCCAGCGGACAGGGTCGAAGCAATCAGCCCCAGCATTTT. Translation gives CASGQGRSNQPQHF.

This clonotype occurred a few times. V is TRBV25-1 and J is TRBJ1-6; tentative D call: TRBD1 (5 bases). The CDR3 is made up of 13 amino acids. V dropped 4 bases and J dropped 7 bases, with 8 bases sitting between them. In germline, CDR1 is MGHDK, CDR2 SYGVNS. CDR3 bases: TGTGCCAGCAGTGGGGACGGAAATTCACCCCTCCACTTT. It yields the protein CASSGDGNSPLHF.

The J gene is TRBJ1-5, the V gene TRBV10-3; D is ambiguous. Per germline, CDR1 ENHRY and CDR2 SYGVKD. V shed 6 bases and J shed 6 bases, with 12 bases lying between them. The CDR3 has 13 residues. The DNA of the CDR3 is TGTGCCATCAGAGCGGGCTTAGGTCAGCCCCAGCATTTT. Translated: CAIRAGLGQPQHF.

This clonotype was seen more than once but under ten times. The chain links TRBV5-1 to TRBJ2-2; the D gene could be TRBD1 or TRBD2 (5 bases each). Germline loops: CDR1 SGHRS, CDR2 YFSETQ. Trimming left V 0 bases short and J 7 bases short, with 13 bases between. The CDR3 is made up of 15 amino acids. This chain's CDR3 is CASSLDGAGDGELFF. Here the CDR3 DNA reads TGCGCCAGCAGCTTGGACGGGGCCGGTGACGGGGAGCTGTTTTTT.

The V call is TRBV5-5, the J call TRBJ2-1, with a possible D match to TRBD2 (5 bases). The germline V gene encodes CDR1 SGHKS and CDR2 YYEKEE (reference sequence). Trimming took 7 bases from V and 0 from J, leaving 17 bases between them. CDR3 length: 16 residues. The CDR3 DNA sequence: TGTGCCAGCTCCCAATCGAGGGCCCTCTCCTACAATGAGCAGTTCTTC. Protein: CASSQSRALSYNEQFF. The full variable domain, its missing parts supplied by reference TRBV5-5 and TRBJ2-1, is DAGVTQSPTHLIKTRGQQVTLRCSPISGHKSVSWYQQVLGQGPQFIFQYYEKEERGRGNFPDRFSARQFPNYSSELNVNALLLGDSALYLCASSQSRALSYNEQFFGPGTRLTVL.

This rearrangement joins TRBV12-3 or TRBV12-4 to TRBJ2-7; D call uncertain. Trimming left V 4 bases short and J 7 bases short, with 8 bases between. The CDR3 has 11 amino acids. The CDR3 region has the DNA TGTGCCAGCAGTTCTAGGCAAGAGCAGTACTTC. Translating gives CASSSRQEQYF.

V and J are TRBV12-3 or TRBV12-4 and TRBJ2-3, with 11 bases lining up with TRBD2. The CDR3 consists of 14 residues. Unmatched junction bases numbered 4, after V lost 6 bases and J lost 5 bases. This chain's CDR3 is CASRLAGVIDTQYF. In DNA, the CDR3 is TGTGCCAGCAGACTAGCGGGGGTAATAGATACGCAGTATTTT.

A remark on this clonotype: One end of the junction varies from germline; a read error may be responsible. The rearrangement links TRBV29-1 to TRBJ2-7; 7 bases line up with TRBD1. The CDR3 totals 14 residues. Germline V gene data show CDR1 as SQVTM and CDR2 as ANQGSEA. The CDR3 nucleotides read TGCAGCGTCGCGGACCGGACAGGCTCCTACAAGCAGTACTTC. Translation gives CSVADRTGSYKQYF.

The V gene is TRBV5-1, the J gene TRBJ1-6; D call uncertain. The germline V gene has CDR1 SGHRS and CDR2 YFSETQ. V shed 4 bases and J shed 6 bases, with 11 bases lying between them. The CDR3 contains 14 residues. The CDR3 DNA follows: TGCGCCAGCAGCGCAGGTAGAACTAATTCACCCCTCCACTTT. Translating gives CASSAGRTNSPLHF.

V gene TRBV10-3 combines with J gene TRBJ2-5; TRBD2 agrees at 11 bases. CDR3 length: 14 amino acids. J gave up 9 bases and V 4 bases, and 7 bases lay outside the gene matches. The germline V gene has CDR1 ENHRY and CDR2 SYGVKD. The CDR3 DNA sequence: TGTGCCATCAGTGCCACTAGCGGGAGTGGGGCCCAGTACTTC. This encodes CAISATSGSGAQYF.

The V gene is TRBV29-1, the J gene TRBJ2-3; no firm D call. Trimming left V 6 bases short and J 2 bases short, with 12 bases between. Germline lookup yields CDR1 SQVTM and CDR2 ANQGSEA. The CDR3 is 13 residues long. In DNA, the CDR3 is TGCAGCGTGGTTAGGACCACCACAGATACGCAGTATTTT. It specifies CSVVRTTTDTQYF.

This rearrangement joins TRBV20-1 to TRBJ2-1; D possibly corresponds to TRBD1 (5 bases). With 8 bases removed from V and 4 bases from J, the gap between germline ends came to 15 bases. This CDR3 is built from 13 residues. The V gene's germline CDR1 is DFQATT and CDR2 SNEGSKA (reference sequence). This CDR3 reads CSNYVGPYNEQFF. The CDR3, as DNA: TGCAGTAACTATGTGGGGCCTTACAATGAGCAGTTCTTC.

A few counts support this clonotype. The chain combines TRBV15 with TRBJ2-7; D is uncertain. Per germline, CDR1 LNHNV and CDR2 YYDKDF (reference sequence). V was pared by 0 bases and J by 6 bases, with 15 bases between. The CDR3 spans 15 residues. The CDR3 spells CATSRDRKGPLEQYF. In DNA form, the CDR3 reads TGTGCCACCAGCAGAGATAGGAAGGGTCCCCTCGAGCAGTACTTC.

The chain recombines TRBV7-3 with TRBJ2-5; D not certain. From germline, CDR1 is SGHTA and CDR2 FQGTGA. The V and J ends lost 5 bases and 0 bases respectively, with 7 bases between them. CDR3 size: 13 residues. As DNA, the CDR3 is TGTGCCAGCAGCGCCGCCAACCAAGAGACCCAGTACTTC. Its protein product is CASSAANQETQYF.

This clonotype was seen repeatedly, ten times or more. The chain carries TRBV10-3 and TRBJ2-1, with D unresolved. The CDR3 has 12 amino acids. The germline V and J ends were trimmed by 2 bases and 3 bases, with 2 bases remaining between them. Germline assignment: CDR1 ENHRY and CDR2 SYGVKD. CDR3 DNA: TGTGCCATCAGTGAGGACTACAATGAGCAGTTCTTC. Its translation is CAISEDYNEQFF.

At least ten counts were recorded for this clonotype. The rearrangement joins TRBV20-1 to TRBJ2-7; 11 bases map to TRBD1. The length of the CDR3 is 14 residues. Per the germline V gene, CDR1 is DFQATT and CDR2 is SNEGSKA (reference sequence). J was trimmed by 2 bases and V by 6 bases; bases with no gene match: 6. The CDR3 region is CSAGDRGGPYEQYF. The CDR3 coding sequence is TGCAGTGCCGGGGACAGGGGGGGTCCCTACGAGCAGTACTTC.

The chain combines TRBV24-1 with TRBJ2-2, with TRBD2 matching over 14 bases. V was pared by 3 bases and J by 8 bases, with 7 bases of the junction left unmatched. The CDR3 sequence is 17 residues long. In germline, CDR1 is KGHDR, CDR2 SFDVKD. The CDR3 sequence: CATSDGLAGGLGGELFF. CDR3 sequence (DNA): TGTGCCACCAGTGATGGACTAGCGGGAGGTCTCGGAGGGGAGCTGTTTTTT.

V usage is TRBV7-3 and J usage is TRBJ1-1; D unresolved. This CDR3 has 14 amino acids. Germline-derived CDR1 and CDR2 are SGHTA and FQGTGA. Trimming took 5 bases from V and 5 from J, leaving 15 bases between them. CDR3 DNA: TGTGCCAGCAGCCTTTTGGCGGGGTGGACTGAAGCTTTCTTT. It codes for CASSLLAGWTEAFF.

The V call is TRBV29-1, the J call TRBJ1-2, with D possibly matching TRBD1 (6 bases). The CDR3 is 12 residues long. V lost 5 bases, J lost 2 bases, and 9 bases lay in between. Per the germline V gene, CDR1 is SQVTM and CDR2 is ANQGSEA. The CDR3 bases are TGCAGCGTTCCGCAGGGGAACTATGGCTACACCTTC. This codes for CSVPQGNYGYTF.

This clonotype was seen ten or more times. This sequence joins TRBV6-5 and TRBJ2-5; D uncertain. Trimming removed 2 bases from V and 6 bases from J, with 13 bases in between. CDR1 MNHEY and CDR2 SVGAGI come from the germline V gene. This CDR3 is 14 amino acids long. The CDR3 sequence: CASSYKASRQTQYF. The CDR3 DNA follows: TGTGCCAGCAGTTACAAAGCGTCTCGACAGACCCAGTACTTC.

A word on this clonotype: One end of the junction does not line up with germline, which may come from a read error. This rearrangement joins TRBV11-3 to TRBJ2-5; 8 bases are a match to TRBD2. The CDR3 length is 15 residues. Germline V CDR1 and CDR2: SGHNT, YENEEA. The CDR3 protein is CAISLRRGDEETQYF. CDR3 DNA: TGTGCCATCAGCTTAAGGCGGGGGGACGAAGAGACCCAGTACTTC.

This chain links TRBV20-1 with TRBJ1-1; a possible D gene is TRBD1 (5 bases). The CDR3 contains 14 residues. Germline CDR1 is DFQATT and CDR2 is SNEGSKA (reference sequence). V was trimmed by 0 bases and J by 3 bases, leaving 11 bases between them. CDR3 nucleotide sequence: TGCAGTGCTAGAGATCAGGGTAGGCACACTGAAGCTTTCTTT. Protein: CSARDQGRHTEAFF.

The chain joins TRBV12-3 or TRBV12-4 to TRBJ2-3, with TRBD2 identical over 10 bases. CDR3 length equals 16 residues. V shed 6 bases and J 2 bases; nucleotides not matched to a gene: 8. The CDR3 bases are TGTGCCAGCAGCCCGCTGCTAGCGGGGGACACAGATACGCAGTATTTT. Translation gives CASSPLLAGDTDTQYF.

J is TRBJ2-1 and V is TRBV5-1, with unresolved D. V lost 3 bases to trimming and J lost 0 bases, with 16 bases between them. This CDR3 is 17 amino acids long. CDR1 and CDR2 (germline): SGHRS, YFSETQ. In DNA, the CDR3 is TGCGCCAGCAGCTCCCGACCGCCTCCTAGCTCCTACAATGAGCAGTTCTTC. Translating gives CASSSRPPPSSYNEQFF.

V and J are TRBV6-1 and TRBJ2-1; 9 positions agree with TRBD2. This CDR3 has 15 amino acids. The germline CDR1 and CDR2 sequences are MNHNS and SASEGT. The V gene end was trimmed by 5 bases and the J gene end by 2 bases; junction bases not matched to a gene: 4. The CDR3 DNA is TGTGCCAGCAGTAATCTAGCGGGGACCTACAATGAGCAGTTCTTC. Encoded protein: CASSNLAGTYNEQFF.